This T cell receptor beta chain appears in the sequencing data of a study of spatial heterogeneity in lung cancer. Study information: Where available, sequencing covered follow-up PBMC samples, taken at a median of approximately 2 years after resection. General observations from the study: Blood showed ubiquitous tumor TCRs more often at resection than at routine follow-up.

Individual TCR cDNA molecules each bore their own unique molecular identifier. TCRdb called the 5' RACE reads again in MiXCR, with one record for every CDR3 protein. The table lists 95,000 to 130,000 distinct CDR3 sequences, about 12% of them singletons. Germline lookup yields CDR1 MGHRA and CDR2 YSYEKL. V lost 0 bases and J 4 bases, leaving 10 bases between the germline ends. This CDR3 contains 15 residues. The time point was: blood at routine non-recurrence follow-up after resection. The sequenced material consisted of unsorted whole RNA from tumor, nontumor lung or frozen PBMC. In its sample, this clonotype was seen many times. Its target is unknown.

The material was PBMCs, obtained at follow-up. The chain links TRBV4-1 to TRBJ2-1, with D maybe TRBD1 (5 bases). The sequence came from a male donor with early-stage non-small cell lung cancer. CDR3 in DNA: TGCGCCAGCAGCCAAGACGCGACAGCGTACAATGAGCAGTTCTTC. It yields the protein CASSQDATAYNEQFF.